The subject of this entry is one T cell receptor beta chain. This entry comes from a study of CD8 T cells in Susac syndrome. Study overall: Blood was drawn from patients with Susac syndrome. At that point, they were therapy-naive, on corticosteroids, or on intravenous immunoglobulin alone.

Looked up from germline, CDR1 is SGHRS and CDR2 is YFSETQ. CDR3 length equals 15 residues. V lost 2 bases and J lost 7, with 18 bases in between. Reverse transcription of roughly 0.5 to 1 ug RNA was carried out with random hexamers. Amplification of the TCR beta CDR3 was carried out by immunoSEQ multiplex PCR, which spanned a total of 54 Vbeta and 13 Jbeta segments. TCRdb independently ran MiXCR on the immunoSEQ multiplex PCR reads; one entry per CDR3 protein. The data show approximately 180,000 distinct CDR3 sequences, over 90% seen once. Specimen: CD4+ T cells from PBMCs. This receptor was obtained from a human donor with Susac syndrome. The chain combines TRBV5-1 with TRBJ1-1; tentative D call: TRBD1 (6 bases). CDR3 nucleotides: TGCGCCAGCAGCTTAAGCGGTGAGACAGGTAATGAAGCTTTCTTT. Amino acids: CASSLSGETGNEAFF.